These T cell receptor beta chains were read from a single sample in a study of T cell changes during pregnancy in multiple sclerosis. Some clones are missing from TCRdb's copy, which holds only in-frame ones; the method was immunoSEQ multiplex PCR. The sample includes some 80,000 clones, more than 80% of them seen just once. The specimen comprised peripheral blood, sampled in the first trimester of pregnancy. The source is a female donor in good health, enrolled as a control in a pregnancy study. Each CDR3 is given with its conserved first and last residue. Fields, in order: J gene, D gene, CDR3 length, V gene, clone size, CDR3 protein, CDR3 DNA. D genes are given only for firm matches. A clone size is listed for some rows: how often the clone was seen (once, few, many), or a class if it is expanded.

>TRBJ2-1|.|15|TRBV5-8|.
CASSLWTSTPNEQFF
TGTGCCAGCAGCTTGTGGACATCCACCCCAAATGAGCAGTTCTTC
>TRBJ2-2|.|15|TRBV5-1|.
CASSPDSPDTGELFF
TGCGCCAGCAGTCCGGACAGCCCGGACACCGGGGAGCTGTTTTTT
>TRBJ2-1|TRBD1|11|TRBV11-2|.
CASSPGTGKFF
TGTGCCAGCAGCCCGGGGACAGGGAAGTTCTTC
>TRBJ1-2|.|12|TRBV7-2|few
CASSSGFRGYTF
TGTGCCAGCAGCTCAGGGTTTCGGGGCTACACCTTC
>TRBJ1-2|.|14|TRBV7-9|.
CASSLGGLDYGYTF
TGTGCCAGCAGCTTAGGAGGGTTAGACTATGGCTACACCTTC
>TRBJ1-6|TRBD1|13|TRBV11-3|.
CASSRDSLAPLHF
TGTGCCAGCAGCCGGGACAGTTTGGCACCCCTCCACTTT
>TRBJ2-2|.|15|TRBV5-5|.
CASSPRGARTGELFF
TGTGCCAGCAGCCCCCGCGGGGCGCGGACCGGGGAGCTGTTTTTT
>TRBJ2-7|.|12|TRBV25-1|.
CASSHTGYEQYF
TGTGCCAGCAGCCATACAGGTTACGAGCAGTACTTC
>TRBJ1-2|.|13|TRBV27|.
CASSWVGGNGYTF
TGTGCCAGCAGTTGGGTTGGAGGTAACGGCTACACCTTC
>TRBJ2-2|.|15|TRBV5-4|few
CASRETAGITGELFF
TGTGCCAGCAGGGAGACGGCAGGGATTACCGGGGAGCTGTTTTTT
>TRBJ2-1|TRBD2|13|TRBV15|.
CATSWGLANEQFF
TGTGCCACCAGCTGGGGACTAGCGAATGAGCAGTTCTTC
>TRBJ1-2|TRBD1|17|TRBV7-2|.
CASSDTGTGWVGYGYTF
TGTGCCAGCAGCGACACCGGGACAGGGTGGGTGGGCTATGGCTACACCTTC
>TRBJ2-5|.|13|TRBV2|.
CASIITRGETQYF
TGTGCCAGCATCATCACCAGAGGGGAGACCCAGTACTTC
>TRBJ2-5|TRBD2|15|TRBV27|.
CASRTLAGGLETQYF
TGTGCCAGCAGAACCCTAGCGGGGGGGCTGGAGACCCAGTACTTC
>TRBJ2-1|TRBD2|15|TRBV9|once
CASSVGAGDYNEQFF
TGTGCCAGCAGCGTTGGAGCGGGAGACTACAATGAGCAGTTCTTC
>TRBJ2-7|.|13|TRBV19|.
CASSTGDSYEQYF
TGTGCCAGTAGTACGGGGGACAGCTACGAGCAGTACTTC
>TRBJ1-4|.|14|TRBV11-2|.
CASLNRLTNEKLFF
TGTGCCAGCCTCAACAGGCTAACTAATGAAAAACTGTTTTTT
>TRBJ1-1|.|14|TRBV6-1|.
CASSKQASQGEAFF
TGTGCCAGCAGTAAACAGGCCTCCCAGGGTGAAGCTTTCTTT
>TRBJ1-4|.|15|TRBV30|.
CAWSVNQMTVEKLFF
TGTGCCTGGAGTGTAAACCAGATGACAGTTGAAAAACTGTTTTTT
>TRBJ1-5|TRBD1|15|TRBV11-2|.
CASSPGQGNNQPQHF
TGTGCCAGCAGCCCGGGACAGGGAAACAATCAGCCCCAGCATTTT
>TRBJ1-5|.|15|TRBV6-5|.
CASNPRGTSNQPQHF
TGTGCCAGCAATCCCAGGGGCACTAGCAATCAGCCCCAGCATTTT
>TRBJ1-4|.|14|TRBV5-1|.
CASSFGGQNEKLFF
TGCGCCAGCAGCTTCGGCGGACAGAATGAAAAACTGTTTTTT
>TRBJ1-4|TRBD1|19|TRBV5-4|.
CASSLGSGTGGVRREKLFF
TGTGCCAGCAGCTTGGGATCAGGGACAGGGGGTGTGCGGCGTGAAAAACTGTTTTTT
>TRBJ2-5|.|12|TRBV5-1|.
CASSLDLETQYF
TGCGCCAGCAGCTTGGATCTGGAGACCCAGTACTTC
>TRBJ1-1|.|15|TRBV5-5|.
CASSLARDPYTEAFF
TGTGCCAGCAGCTTGGCCAGGGATCCTTACACTGAAGCTTTCTTT
>TRBJ2-5|TRBD2|15|TRBV19|.
CASRSGGGGQETQYF
TGTGCCAGTAGGAGTGGCGGGGGGGGGCAAGAGACCCAGTACTTC
>TRBJ2-7|.|13|TRBV6-5|.
CASSYQGSYEQYF
TGTGCCAGCAGTTACCAGGGCTCCTACGAGCAGTACTTC
>TRBJ2-1|TRBD2|15|TRBV7-8|.
CASSRSGLADAEQFF
TGTGCCAGCAGCCGATCGGGACTAGCTGATGCTGAGCAGTTCTTC
>TRBJ2-5|TRBD2|16|TRBV7-9|.
CASSSEGLAFRETQYF
TGTGCCAGCAGCTCCGAGGGACTAGCTTTCCGAGAGACCCAGTACTTC
>TRBJ1-1|.|13|TRBV6-1|.
CASNRVMNTEAFF
TGTGCCAGCAACAGGGTAATGAACACTGAAGCTTTCTTT
>TRBJ2-1|.|15|TRBV6-6|.
CASSLQGSFYNEQFF
TGTGCCAGCAGCCTACAGGGATCTTTCTACAATGAGCAGTTCTTC
>TRBJ2-7|TRBD1|15|TRBV7-6|.
CASSRAGTGTSEQYF
TGTGCCAGCAGCCGCGCCGGGACAGGGACCTCCGAGCAGTACTTC
>TRBJ1-3|.|12|TRBV5-1|.
CASSLEGNTIYF
TGCGCCAGCAGCTTAGAGGGAAACACCATATATTTT
>TRBJ2-4|TRBD1|18|TRBV9|.
CASSAGTGLSIAKNIQYF
TGTGCCAGCAGCGCCGGGACAGGCTTATCGATAGCCAAAAACATTCAGTACTTC
>TRBJ2-3|TRBD2|13|TRBV2|.
CARLAGSTDTQYF
TGTGCCAGACTAGCGGGGAGTACAGATACGCAGTATTTT
>TRBJ2-7|TRBD2|14|TRBV30|.
CAWRLRLAGYEQYF
TGTGCCTGGAGGCTGCGCCTAGCGGGGTACGAGCAGTACTTC
>TRBJ1-1|.|13|TRBV10-2|.
CASSSTGSTEAFF
TGCGCCAGCAGTTCAACAGGGTCGACTGAAGCTTTCTTT
>TRBJ1-6|.|16|TRBV4-1|.
CASSQESQAGSSPLHF
TGCGCCAGCAGCCAAGAATCCCAGGCGGGAAGTTCACCCCTCCACTTT
>TRBJ1-2|.|15|TRBV25-1|.
CASSSPPGINYGYTF
TGTGCCAGCAGTAGTCCCCCGGGGATTAACTATGGCTACACCTTC
>TRBJ1-2|.|15|TRBV27|.
CASRDRPLEGYGYTF
TGTGCCAGCAGGGACAGACCCCTTGAAGGCTATGGCTACACCTTC
>TRBJ2-3|.|17|TRBV4-1|.
CASSQDLRRQETDTQYF
TGCGCCAGCAGCCAAGATCTTAGGAGACAGGAGACAGATACGCAGTATTTT
>TRBJ2-7|TRBD1|14|TRBV7-2|.
CASSAGTGEYEQYF
TGTGCCAGCAGTGCCGGGACAGGGGAATACGAGCAGTACTTC